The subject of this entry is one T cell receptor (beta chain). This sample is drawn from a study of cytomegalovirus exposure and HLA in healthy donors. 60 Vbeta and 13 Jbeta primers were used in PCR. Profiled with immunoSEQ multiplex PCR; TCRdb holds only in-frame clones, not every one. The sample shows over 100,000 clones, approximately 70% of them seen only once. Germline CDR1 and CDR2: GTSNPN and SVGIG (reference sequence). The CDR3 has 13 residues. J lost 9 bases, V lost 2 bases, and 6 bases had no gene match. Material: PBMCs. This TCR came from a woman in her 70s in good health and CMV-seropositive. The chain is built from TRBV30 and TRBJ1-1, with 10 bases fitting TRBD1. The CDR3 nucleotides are TGTGCCTGGAGTCCGACAGGGGGCTTCAAAGCTTTCTTT. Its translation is CAWSPTGGFKAFF.